The next 18 T cell receptor beta chains were all read from a single sample in a study of cytomegalovirus exposure and HLA in healthy donors. This PCR relied on a set of 60 Vbeta primers and 13 Jbeta primers. Produced via immunoSEQ multiplex PCR; TCRdb's table is partial and in-frame only. The profile shows 110,000 to 150,000 clones, 65% to 80% of them singletons. The material sequenced was PBMCs. Receptors originate from a male donor in good health and CMV-seronegative.

J is TRBJ1-4 and V is TRBV18, with 12 bases matching TRBD1. Germline CDR1 is KGHSH and CDR2 is LQKENI. This CDR3 contains 18 residues. The J segment lost 5 bases and the V segment lost 3 bases, leaving 10 bases of the junction unmatched. CDR3 sequence: CASSPPGQGAPGNEKLFF. CDR3 in DNA: TGTGCCAGCTCACCTCCGGGACAGGGGGCTCCGGGGAATGAAAAACTGTTTTTT.

The gene calls are TRBV6-5 and TRBJ2-7; D gene unclear. V was clipped by 0 bases and J by 2 bases, with 8 bases between them. The germline V gene encodes CDR1 MNHEY and CDR2 SVGAGI. This CDR3 is 14 amino acids long. CDR3 in amino acids: CASSYSRSPYEQYF. The CDR3 DNA follows: TGTGCCAGCAGTTACTCGAGGTCCCCCTACGAGCAGTACTTC.

The chain carries TRBV11-3 and TRBJ2-2; TRBD1 agrees at 7 bases. The length of the CDR3 is 13 residues. Germline V gene data show CDR1 as SGHNT and CDR2 as YENEEA. The trim removed 5 bases at V and 4 bases at J, leaving 1 base unmatched. The CDR3 protein is CASSRQGTGELFF. CDR3 in DNA: TGTGCCAGCAGCCGACAGGGCACCGGGGAGCTGTTTTTT.

This rearrangement joins TRBV30 to TRBJ1-3; D is possibly TRBD1 (5 bases). With 1 base removed from V and 2 bases from J, the gap between germline ends came to 9 bases. Looked up from germline, CDR1 is GTSNPN and CDR2 is SVGIG (reference sequence). The CDR3 sequence is 14 residues long. The CDR3 reads CAWSGAGPGNTIYF. CDR3 nucleotides: TGTGCCTGGAGTGGGGCAGGGCCTGGAAACACCATATATTTT.

The chain links TRBV5-1 to TRBJ2-3; tentatively, D is TRBD1 (8 bases). V was trimmed by 3 bases and J by 5 bases, leaving 13 bases between them. CDR1 and CDR2 from the germline V gene are SGHRS and YFSETQ. This CDR3 has 14 amino acids. CDR3 loop: CASSSQGGRDTQYF. CDR3 in DNA: TGCGCCAGCAGCTCACAGGGGGGGAGAGATACGCAGTATTTT.

This sequence joins TRBV10-1 and TRBJ1-2; D not resolved. This CDR3 is 16 amino acids long. Trimming shortened V by 0 bases and J by 5 bases, and 16 bases separated the two germline ends. CDR1 and CDR2 (germline): WNHNN, SYGVQD (reference sequence). The CDR3 reads CASSESWQWEPYGYTF. CDR3 in DNA: TGCGCCAGCAGTGAGTCCTGGCAATGGGAGCCTTATGGCTACACCTTC.

This clone was recorded only once. J is TRBJ2-2 and V is TRBV5-1, with 11 bases that match TRBD2. Germline CDR1 reads SGHRS; CDR2 reads YFSETQ. The CDR3 has 15 amino acids. With 7 bases clipped from V and 5 bases from J, the junction kept 7 bases outside the gene matches. The chain's CDR3 is CASADSGGATGELFF. The CDR3 DNA reads as TGCGCCAGCGCCGATAGCGGGGGGGCTACCGGGGAGCTGTTTTTT. The full variable domain, in which reference TRBV5-1 and TRBJ2-2 provide the parts outside the CDR3, is KAGVTQTPRYLIKTRGQQVTLSCSPISGHRSVSWYQQTPGQGLQFLFEYFSETQRNKGNFPGRFSGRQFSNSRSEMNVSTLELGDSALYLCASADSGGATGELFFGEGSRLTVL.

The rearrangement links TRBV18 to TRBJ1-1; no clear D gene. Germline CDR1 and CDR2: KGHSH and LQKENI. The V end was cut by 6 bases, the J end by 1 base, with 6 bases between. CDR3 length: 12 residues. The CDR3 sequence: CASSRQNTEAFF. The CDR3 coding sequence is TGTGCCAGCTCGCGGCAGAACACTGAAGCTTTCTTT.

The chain uses TRBV19 and TRBJ2-1; 14 positions agree with TRBD2. Germline assignment: CDR1 LNHDA and CDR2 SQIVND (reference sequence). The CDR3 extends over 15 amino acids. Trimming at V came to 3 bases and at J to 9 bases, leaving 4 bases not matched to a gene. CDR3 residues: CASSMGTSGSSEQFF. DNA for the CDR3: TGTGCCAGTAGTATGGGGACTAGCGGGAGTTCTGAGCAGTTCTTC.

This clone was seen a single time. V gene TRBV11-2 combines with J gene TRBJ1-1, with 8 bases fitting TRBD1. The junction had 7 bases not matched to a gene; V was cut back by 5 bases and J by 2 bases. Germline V gene data show CDR1 as SGHAT and CDR2 as FQNNGV. CDR3 size: 15 residues. The CDR3 nucleotides read TGTGCCAGCAGCCTCCAGGGACAGGCTAACACTGAAGCTTTCTTT. Protein product: CASSLQGQANTEAFF.

The gene calls are TRBV5-1 and TRBJ2-5; 11 nucleotides agree with TRBD2. From germline, CDR1 is SGHRS and CDR2 YFSETQ. CDR3 length: 16 amino acids. V dropped 4 bases and J dropped 2; count of bases not matched to a gene: 7. The CDR3 protein is CASSRLTSGDQETQYF. CDR3 nucleotides: TGCGCCAGCAGCCGCCTGACTAGCGGGGATCAAGAGACCCAGTACTTC.

This clone was seen only a few times. The chain links TRBV5-1 to TRBJ2-1; 12 bases fit TRBD2. The CDR3 length is 18 residues. Germline-derived CDR1 and CDR2 are SGHRS and YFSETQ. V trimming: 7 bases; J trimming: 0 bases; junction bases outside the gene matches: 11. In nucleotides, the CDR3 is TGCGCCAGCTTTTGGCTAGCGGGAGGGCGTAGCTCCTACAATGAGCAGTTCTTC. Its translation is CASFWLAGGRSSYNEQFF.

In this sample, this clone turned up a few times. The rearrangement joins TRBV10-3 to TRBJ2-7; D call uncertain. The germline CDR1 and CDR2 sequences are ENHRY and SYGVKD. This CDR3 comprises 12 residues. Trimming took off 2 bases at V and 6 bases at J, with 8 bases between the two ends. The CDR3 nucleotides read TGTGCCATCAGTGAGCATATGAGCGAGCAGTACTTC. It specifies CAISEHMSEQYF.

This clone has only one observation. The same CDR3 is also encoded by other DNA sequences in this sample. This chain connects TRBV7-9 to TRBJ1-1; D remains unclear. V was clipped by 2 bases and J by 1 base, with 5 bases between them. CDR1 and CDR2 (germline): SEHNR, FQNEAQ (reference sequence). The CDR3 is 13 residues long. The CDR3 protein is CASSLQANTEAFF. The CDR3 coding sequence is TGTGCCAGCAGCTTACAGGCGAACACTGAAGCTTTCTTT.

The chain employs TRBV5-4 and TRBJ2-3; TRBD2 aligns across 7 bases. The CDR3 totals 16 residues. The germline CDR1 and CDR2 sequences are SGHNT and YYREEE (reference sequence). V shed 4 bases, J shed 5 bases, and the junction held 13 bases outside the gene matches. Here the CDR3 DNA reads TGTGCCAGCAGCCATAAGCGGGGAGGTGAAAAAGATACGCAGTATTTT. Residues: CASSHKRGGEKDTQYF.

This rearrangement joins TRBV9 to TRBJ2-1; TRBD2 matches at 10 bases. J was trimmed by 7 bases and V by 0 bases; bases with no gene match: 4. There are 15 residues in the CDR3. Germline-derived CDR1 and CDR2 are SGDLS and YYNGEE. This chain's CDR3 is CASSVGLGLANEQFF. In DNA form, the CDR3 reads TGTGCCAGCAGCGTAGGATTGGGACTAGCGAATGAGCAGTTCTTC.

As for this clone: At one end the junction does not follow the germline gene, possibly because of a read error. This chain uses TRBV6-5 with TRBJ2-1; 15 bases agree with TRBD2. The CDR3 runs 14 residues. Germline V gene data show CDR1 as MNHEY and CDR2 as SVGAGI. The CDR3 region has the DNA TGTGCCAGCAGTTACGGCCCAGGACTAGCGGGAGGGCTCTTC. Translated: CASSYGPGLAGGLF.

A single count supports this clone. The V gene is TRBV25-1, the J gene TRBJ2-7, with D tentatively TRBD1 (5 bases). Between the trimmed V and J ends, which lost 0 bases and 5 bases, there was a span of 8 bases. The CDR3 length is 13 residues. Germline assignment: CDR1 MGHDK and CDR2 SYGVNS. CDR3 nucleotides: TGTGCCAGCAGTGAATACAGGACAAACGAGCAGTACTTC. Translated: CASSEYRTNEQYF.